Listed below are T cell receptor beta chains from one sample, sequenced in a study of cytomegalovirus exposure and HLA in healthy donors. Sequencing was performed with immunoSEQ multiplex PCR; in TCRdb, only in-frame clones are kept and a portion is missing. The sample has some 170,000 clones, approximately 96% seen once; the top ten hold around 0.9%. The sequenced material came from PBMCs. The source of these receptors is a young woman in good health and CMV-seronegative. Each CDR3 is given with its conserved first and last residue. Each record gives: clone size, V gene, D gene, J gene, CDR3 DNA, CDR3 protein. D genes are given only for firm matches. A clone size is listed for some rows: how often the clone was seen (once, few, many), or a class if it is expanded.

NA,TRBV6-5,TRBD1,TRBJ1-2,TGTGCCAGCAGCCTAAAGGGACAGTCGGGCTACACCTTC,CASSLKGQSGYTF
NA,TRBV7-2,NA,TRBJ1-1,TGTGCCAGCAGCTCTACAGGGTTGTTGATGGGCACTGAAGCTTTCTTT,CASSSTGLLMGTEAFF
NA,TRBV7-2,NA,TRBJ2-7,TGTGCCAGCAGCTTGGGGGGGGCTGCGGGTTACGAGCAGTACTTC,CASSLGGAAGYEQYF
NA,TRBV6-6,TRBD1,TRBJ1-2,TGTGCCAGCAGTTCTGAGACAGGGGGCTATGGCTACACCTTC,CASSSETGGYGYTF
NA,TRBV6-5,NA,TRBJ1-6,TGTGCCAGCAGAGCGGAAACCCTCTATAATTCACCCCTCCACTTT,CASRAETLYNSPLHF
NA,TRBV7-9,NA,TRBJ2-5,TGTGCCAGCAGCTTATTGGACAGACAAGAGACCCAGTACTTC,CASSLLDRQETQYF
NA,TRBV2,NA,TRBJ1-4,TGTGCCAGCAGTGAACAGAATGAAAAACTGTTTTTT,CASSEQNEKLFF
NA,TRBV6-6,TRBD1,TRBJ1-4,TGTGCCAGCAGTAAAAACAGGGGGCTGGGGGAAAAACTGTTTTTT,CASSKNRGLGEKLFF
NA,TRBV25-1,NA,TRBJ2-5,TGTGCCAGCAGTCAGGCAGGGAAAGAGACCCAGTACTTC,CASSQAGKETQYF
NA,TRBV9,TRBD2,TRBJ2-3,TGTGCCAGCAGCGGAGAGCGGGGCCCGCTCGGAGATACGCAGTATTTT,CASSGERGPLGDTQYF
NA,TRBV2,NA,TRBJ2-7,TGTGCCAGCACCGAAGAGGCTGAAAATTACGAGCAGTACTTC,CASTEEAENYEQYF
NA,TRBV9,NA,TRBJ2-3,TGTGCCAGCAGCGTAGAAGCCTTCACAGATACGCAGTATTTT,CASSVEAFTDTQYF
NA,TRBV7-9,NA,TRBJ1-4,TGTGCCAGCAGCTTGTCCGAGACAGGTGAAAAACTGTTTTTT,CASSLSETGEKLFF
NA,TRBV7-9,TRBD1,TRBJ1-2,TGTGCCAGCAGCTTAACCTACGACAGGGTACCCTATGGCTACACCTTC,CASSLTYDRVPYGYTF
NA,TRBV10-1,TRBD2,TRBJ2-3,TGCGCCAGCAGAGGGACTAGCGGGGGGGGCACAGATACGCAGTATTTT,CASRGTSGGGTDTQYF
NA,TRBV5-4,NA,TRBJ2-3,TGTGCCAGCAAGGGGGGGCGGGAGGATACGCAGTATTTT,CASKGGREDTQYF
NA,TRBV11-2,TRBD2,TRBJ2-1,TGTGCCAGCAGCTTAGGTGGCGCGGGGGGGCAAAATGAGCAGTTCTTC,CASSLGGAGGQNEQFF
NA,TRBV18,TRBD1,TRBJ1-2,TGTGCCAGCTCACTATGGGACAGGGAAGGCGGCTACACCTTC,CASSLWDREGGYTF
NA,TRBV12-5,TRBD1,TRBJ1-6,TGTGCTAGTGGTTTGGTAGGGACAGGGGAATCACCCCTCCACTTT,CASGLVGTGESPLHF
NA,TRBV15,TRBD2,TRBJ2-3,TGTGCCACCAGCAGAGTGGGGGGGGGCACAGATACGCAGTATTTT,CATSRVGGGTDTQYF
NA,TRBV2,TRBD1,TRBJ2-5,TGTGCCAGCAGTGGTGGGACAGGACTTAGGGTGGAGACCCAGTACTTC,CASSGGTGLRVETQYF
NA,TRBV7-9,NA,TRBJ1-1,TGTGCCAGCAGCCCGCAGTCCCTGAACACTGAAGCTTTCTTT,CASSPQSLNTEAFF
once,TRBV7-2,NA,TRBJ2-3,TGTGCCAGCAGCCCAGTGGAGCGGTACACAGATACGCAGTATTTT,CASSPVERYTDTQYF